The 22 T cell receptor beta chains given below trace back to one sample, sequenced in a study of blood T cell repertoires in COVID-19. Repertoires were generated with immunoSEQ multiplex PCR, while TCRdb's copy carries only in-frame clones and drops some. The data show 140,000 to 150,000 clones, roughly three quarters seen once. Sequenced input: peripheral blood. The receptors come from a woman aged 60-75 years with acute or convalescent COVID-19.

The chain's CDR3 is CASEGKWRQSSYNEQFF. The CDR3 DNA is TGTGCCAGCGAAGGAAAATGGAGGCAGAGCTCCTACAATGAGCAGTTCTTC. The chain is built from TRBV7-9 and TRBJ2-1, with D possibly TRBD2 on 5 matching bases. The CDR3 is 17 residues long. Trimming removed 8 bases from V and 0 bases from J, with 20 bases in between. Germline CDR1 reads SEHNR; CDR2 reads FQNEAQ (reference sequence).

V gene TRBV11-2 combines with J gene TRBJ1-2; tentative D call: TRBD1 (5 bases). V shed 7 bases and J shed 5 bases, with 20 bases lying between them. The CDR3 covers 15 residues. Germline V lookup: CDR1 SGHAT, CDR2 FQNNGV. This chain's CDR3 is CASMSPRVKGYGYTF. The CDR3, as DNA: TGTGCCAGCATGTCCCCCCGCGTCAAGGGGTATGGCTACACCTTC.

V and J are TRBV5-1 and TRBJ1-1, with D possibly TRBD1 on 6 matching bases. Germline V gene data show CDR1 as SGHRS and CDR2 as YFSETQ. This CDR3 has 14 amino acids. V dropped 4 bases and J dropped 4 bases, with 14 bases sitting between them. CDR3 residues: CASSGGGASTEAFF. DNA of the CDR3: TGCGCCAGCAGCGGCGGGGGGGCGAGCACTGAAGCTTTCTTT.

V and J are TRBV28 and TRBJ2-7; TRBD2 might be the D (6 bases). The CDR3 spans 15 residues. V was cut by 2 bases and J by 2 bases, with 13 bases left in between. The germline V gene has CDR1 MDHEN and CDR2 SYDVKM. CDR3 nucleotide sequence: TGTGCCAGCAGTTTAATGGAGGGGTTGACCTACGAGCAGTACTTC. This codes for CASSLMEGLTYEQYF.

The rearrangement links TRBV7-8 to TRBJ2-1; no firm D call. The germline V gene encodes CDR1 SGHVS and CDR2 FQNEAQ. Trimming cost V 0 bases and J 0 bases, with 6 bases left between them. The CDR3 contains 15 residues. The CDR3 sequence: CASSLAQSSYNEQFF. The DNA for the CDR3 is TGTGCCAGCAGCTTAGCACAGAGCTCCTACAATGAGCAGTTCTTC.

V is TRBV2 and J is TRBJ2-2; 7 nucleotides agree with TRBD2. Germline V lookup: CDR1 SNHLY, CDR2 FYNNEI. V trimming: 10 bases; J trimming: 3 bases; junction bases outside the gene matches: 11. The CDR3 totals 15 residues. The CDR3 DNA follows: TGTGCCACGGCACGGCGCGGGGGAGACACCGGGGAGCTGTTTTTT. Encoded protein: CATARRGGDTGELFF.

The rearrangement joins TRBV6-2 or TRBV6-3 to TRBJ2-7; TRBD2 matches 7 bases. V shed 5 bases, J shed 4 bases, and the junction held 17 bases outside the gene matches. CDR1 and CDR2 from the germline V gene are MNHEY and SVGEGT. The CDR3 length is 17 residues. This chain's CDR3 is CASSALTGLVARYEQYF. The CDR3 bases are TGTGCCAGCAGTGCCCTCACTGGACTAGTTGCAAGGTACGAGCAGTACTTC.

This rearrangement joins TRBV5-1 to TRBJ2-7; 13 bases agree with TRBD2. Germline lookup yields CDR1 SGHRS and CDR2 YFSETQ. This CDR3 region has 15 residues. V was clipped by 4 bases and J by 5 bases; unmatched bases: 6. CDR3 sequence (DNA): TGCGCCAGCAGCCTCACCGGGACTAGCGGGAACGAGCAGTACTTC. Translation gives CASSLTGTSGNEQYF.

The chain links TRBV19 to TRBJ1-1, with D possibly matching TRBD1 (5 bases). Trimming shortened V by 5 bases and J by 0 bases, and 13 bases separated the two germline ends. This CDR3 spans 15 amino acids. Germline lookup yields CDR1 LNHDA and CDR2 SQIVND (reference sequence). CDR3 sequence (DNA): TGTGCCAGTAGTCCGATTACGGGGGTGAACACTGAAGCTTTCTTT. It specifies CASSPITGVNTEAFF.

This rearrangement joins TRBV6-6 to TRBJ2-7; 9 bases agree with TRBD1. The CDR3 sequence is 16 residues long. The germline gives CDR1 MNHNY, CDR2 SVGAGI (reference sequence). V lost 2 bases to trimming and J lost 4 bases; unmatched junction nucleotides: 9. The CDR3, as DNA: TGTGCCAGCAGTTACAACAGGGGGCTAAGGGTGTACGAGCAGTACTTC. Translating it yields CASSYNRGLRVYEQYF.

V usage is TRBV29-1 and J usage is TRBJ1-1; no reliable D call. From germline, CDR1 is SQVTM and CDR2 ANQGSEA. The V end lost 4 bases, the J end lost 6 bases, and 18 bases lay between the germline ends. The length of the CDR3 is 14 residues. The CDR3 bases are TGCAGCGTTGGGTCCCAATTGCGGGTATCTGAAGCTTTCTTT. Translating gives CSVGSQLRVSEAFF. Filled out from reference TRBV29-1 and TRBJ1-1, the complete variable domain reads SAVISQKPSRDICQRGTSLTIQCQVDSQVTMMFWYRQQPGQSLTLIATANQGSEATYESGFVIDKFPISRPNLTFSTLTVSNMSPEDSSIYLCSVGSQLRVSEAFFGQGTRLTVV.

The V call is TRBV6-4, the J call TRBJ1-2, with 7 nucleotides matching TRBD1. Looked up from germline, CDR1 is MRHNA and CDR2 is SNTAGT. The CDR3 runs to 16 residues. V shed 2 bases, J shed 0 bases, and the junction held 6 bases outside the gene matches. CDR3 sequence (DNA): TGTGCCAGCAGTGACGACAGGGCCCGAGCTAACTATGGCTACACCTTC. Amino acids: CASSDDRARANYGYTF.

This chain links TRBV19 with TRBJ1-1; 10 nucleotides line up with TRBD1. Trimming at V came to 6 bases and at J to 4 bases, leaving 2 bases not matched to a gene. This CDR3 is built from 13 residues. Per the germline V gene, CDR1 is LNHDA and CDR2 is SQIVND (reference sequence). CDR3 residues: CASRRTGGTEAFF. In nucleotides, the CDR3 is TGTGCCAGTAGGCGGACAGGGGGCACTGAAGCTTTCTTT.

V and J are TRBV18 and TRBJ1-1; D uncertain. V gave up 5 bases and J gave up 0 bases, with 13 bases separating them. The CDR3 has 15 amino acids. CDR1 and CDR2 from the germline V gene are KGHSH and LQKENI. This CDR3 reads CASSGGPSMNTEAFF. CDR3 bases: TGTGCCAGCTCAGGCGGCCCCAGTATGAACACTGAAGCTTTCTTT.

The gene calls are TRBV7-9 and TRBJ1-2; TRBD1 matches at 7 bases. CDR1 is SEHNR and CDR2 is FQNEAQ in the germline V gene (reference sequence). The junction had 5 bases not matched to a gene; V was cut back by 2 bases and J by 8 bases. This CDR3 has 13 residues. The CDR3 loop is CASSLLTGVGYTF. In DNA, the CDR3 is TGTGCCAGCAGCTTATTAACAGGGGTCGGCTACACCTTC.

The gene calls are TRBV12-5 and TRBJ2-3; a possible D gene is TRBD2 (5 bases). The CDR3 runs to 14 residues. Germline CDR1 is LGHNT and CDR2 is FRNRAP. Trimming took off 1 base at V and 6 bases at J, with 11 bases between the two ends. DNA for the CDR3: TGTGCTAGTGGTTTGGGGCTACAGCGGGATACGCAGTATTTT. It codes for CASGLGLQRDTQYF.

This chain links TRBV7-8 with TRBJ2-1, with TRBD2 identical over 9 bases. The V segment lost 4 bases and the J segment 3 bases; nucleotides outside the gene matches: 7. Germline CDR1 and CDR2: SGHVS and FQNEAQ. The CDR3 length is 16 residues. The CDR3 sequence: CASSYPSGENYNEQFF. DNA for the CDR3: TGTGCCAGCAGCTACCCTAGCGGGGAAAACTACAATGAGCAGTTCTTC.

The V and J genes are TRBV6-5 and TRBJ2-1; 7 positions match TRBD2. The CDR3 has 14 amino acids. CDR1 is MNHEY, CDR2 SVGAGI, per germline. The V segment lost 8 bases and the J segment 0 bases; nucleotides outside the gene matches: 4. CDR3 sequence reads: CASLAVRSYNEQFF. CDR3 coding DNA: TGTGCCAGCCTAGCGGTCCGCTCCTACAATGAGCAGTTCTTC.

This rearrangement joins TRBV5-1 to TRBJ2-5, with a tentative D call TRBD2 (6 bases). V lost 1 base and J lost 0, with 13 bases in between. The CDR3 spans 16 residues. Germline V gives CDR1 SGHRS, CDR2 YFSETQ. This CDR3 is CASSLYGGLDQETQYF. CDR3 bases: TGCGCCAGCAGCTTGTATGGGGGACTTGACCAAGAGACCCAGTACTTC.

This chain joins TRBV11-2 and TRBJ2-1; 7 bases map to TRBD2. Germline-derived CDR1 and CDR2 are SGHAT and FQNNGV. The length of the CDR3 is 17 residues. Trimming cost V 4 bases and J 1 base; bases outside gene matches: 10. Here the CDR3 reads CASSSPRLGRSYNEQFF. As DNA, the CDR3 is TGTGCCAGCAGCTCCCCTCGGCTCGGGAGGTCCTACAATGAGCAGTTCTTC.

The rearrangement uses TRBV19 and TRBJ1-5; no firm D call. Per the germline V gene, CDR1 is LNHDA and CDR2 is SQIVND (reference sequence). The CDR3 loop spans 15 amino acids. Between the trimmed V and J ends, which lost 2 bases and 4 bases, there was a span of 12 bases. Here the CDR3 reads CASSITLVSNQPQHF. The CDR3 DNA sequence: TGTGCCAGTAGTATAACATTGGTATCAAATCAGCCCCAGCATTTT.

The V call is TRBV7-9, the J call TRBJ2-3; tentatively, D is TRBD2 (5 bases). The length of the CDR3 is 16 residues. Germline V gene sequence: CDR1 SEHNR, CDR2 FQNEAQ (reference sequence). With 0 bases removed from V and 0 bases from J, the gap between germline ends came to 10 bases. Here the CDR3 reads CASSLAGAPSTDTQYF. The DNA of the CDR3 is TGTGCCAGCAGCTTAGCGGGAGCTCCTAGCACAGATACGCAGTATTTT.